The source of this T cell receptor (beta chain) is a study of blood T cell repertoires in COVID-19. Background on the study: The study drew acute and convalescent COVID-19 samples from the United States, Italy and Spain. The cDNA or gDNA used as material had been derived from T cells, B-cell-depleted T cells, or PBMCs.

TCRdb keeps only in-frame clones here, not all; method: immunoSEQ multiplex PCR. The sample consists of over 120,000 clones, roughly 84% of them appearing once. Germline V CDR1 and CDR2: SGHRS, YFSETQ. The CDR3 length is 17 residues. Trimming took off 4 bases at V and 7 bases at J, with 24 bases between the two ends. The chain carries TRBV5-1 and TRBJ2-1; D unclear. Sequencing was done on a sample of peripheral blood. The sequence was collected from a human donor with acute or convalescent COVID-19. The donor label of this sample is uncertain. CDR3 sequence (DNA): TGCGCCAGCAGCCACTCCAGAATTAGCTCCCCTTCAAATGAGCAGTTCTTC. This codes for CASSHSRISSPSNEQFF.